This T cell receptor (beta chain) came from a study of blood T cells in healthy people across ages. Study outcomes and limitations: Shifts in expanded clonotypes may have been confounded by donor CMV status, which was unknown.

Germline V lookup: CDR1 SGHTA, CDR2 FQGNSA. The CDR3 totals 17 residues. Primers used in a second PCR of about 7 to 12 cycles were a sample-barcoded 5' primer and a J-beta primer mix. TCRdb ran MiXCR on the 5' RACE reads and lists one entry per CDR3 protein. Among 1 million or so distinct CDR3 sequences listed, about 23% were seen once. As for this clonotype: Its antigen is not identified.

These records were also assigned to another study, of T cells of mothers and their children. That paper adds: The M1S primer of the second PCR added sample barcodes and 2-4 random nucleotides. Detection yielded no persistent microchimeric T cell clones.

Sequenced input: blood. The genes are TRBV7-2 and TRBJ2-5; 9 nucleotides align to TRBD1. The J call is uncertain, as TRBJ2-7 better fits the DNA end. This receptor was taken from a girl aged 2 to 10 in good health. CDR3 in amino acids: CASSSWTGALKDYEQYF. The CDR3 nucleotides are TGTGCCAGCAGTTCTTGGACAGGGGCCCTAAAGGACTACGAGCAGTACTTC.